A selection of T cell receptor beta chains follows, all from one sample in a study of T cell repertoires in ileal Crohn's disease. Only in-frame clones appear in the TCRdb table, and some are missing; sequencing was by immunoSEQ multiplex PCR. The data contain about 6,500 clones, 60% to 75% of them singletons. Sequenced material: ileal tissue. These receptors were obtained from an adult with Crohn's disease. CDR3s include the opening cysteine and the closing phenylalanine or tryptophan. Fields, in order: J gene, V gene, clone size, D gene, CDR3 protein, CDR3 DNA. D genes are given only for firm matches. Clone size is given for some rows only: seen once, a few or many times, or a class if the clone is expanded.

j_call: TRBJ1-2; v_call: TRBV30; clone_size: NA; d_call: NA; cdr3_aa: CACLKGQLGGYGYTF; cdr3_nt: TGTGCCTGCCTTAAAGGACAGCTAGGCGGCTATGGCTACACCTTC
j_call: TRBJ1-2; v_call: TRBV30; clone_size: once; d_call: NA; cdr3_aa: CAWTGRAKPYGYTF; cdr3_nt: TGTGCCTGGACGGGCAGGGCAAAACCCTATGGCTACACCTTC
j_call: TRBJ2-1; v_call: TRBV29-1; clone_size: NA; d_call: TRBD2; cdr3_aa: CSYHQVTSPFF; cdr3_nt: TGCAGCTACCACCAAGTGACTAGCCCGTTCTTC
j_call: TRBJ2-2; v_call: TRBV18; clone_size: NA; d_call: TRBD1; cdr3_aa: CASSPGQGNTGELFF; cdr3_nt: TGTGCCAGCTCTCCAGGACAGGGGAACACCGGGGAGCTGTTTTTT
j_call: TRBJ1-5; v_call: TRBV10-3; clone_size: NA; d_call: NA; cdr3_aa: CATRQAYQPQHF; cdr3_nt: TGTGCCACCCGACAGGCTTATCAGCCCCAGCATTTT
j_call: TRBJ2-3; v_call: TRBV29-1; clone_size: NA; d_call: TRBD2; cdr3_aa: CSVGSGGATDTQYF; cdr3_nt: TGCAGCGTTGGGAGCGGGGGGGCAACAGATACGCAGTATTTT
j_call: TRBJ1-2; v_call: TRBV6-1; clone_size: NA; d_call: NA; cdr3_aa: CAGSRAPNYGYTF; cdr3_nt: TGTGCCGGGTCGCGGGCACCTAACTATGGCTACACCTTC
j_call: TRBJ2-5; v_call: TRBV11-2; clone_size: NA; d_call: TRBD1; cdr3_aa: CASSLGLTGSGETQYF; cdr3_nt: TGTGCCAGCAGCTTAGGGTTGACAGGGAGTGGCGAGACCCAGTACTTC
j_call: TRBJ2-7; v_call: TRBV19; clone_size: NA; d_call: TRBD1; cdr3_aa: CASSIQGAYEQYF; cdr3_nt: TGTGCCAGTAGTATCCAGGGGGCGTACGAGCAGTACTTC
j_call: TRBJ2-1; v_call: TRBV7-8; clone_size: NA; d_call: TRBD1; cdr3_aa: CASSRWTGTGEQFF; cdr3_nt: TGTGCCAGCAGCCGATGGACAGGGACGGGTGAGCAGTTCTTC
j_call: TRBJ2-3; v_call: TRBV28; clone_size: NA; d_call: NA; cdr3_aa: CASSGGGTDTQYF; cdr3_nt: TGTGCCAGCTCCGGCGGGGGCACAGATACGCAGTATTTT
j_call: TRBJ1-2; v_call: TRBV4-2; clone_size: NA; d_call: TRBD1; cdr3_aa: CASSRPDRGYGYTF; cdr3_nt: TGTGCCAGCAGCCGACCTGACAGGGGTTATGGCTACACCTTC
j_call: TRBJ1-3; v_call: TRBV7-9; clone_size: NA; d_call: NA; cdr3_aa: CASSRDIPRSTIYF; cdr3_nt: TGTGCCAGCAGCAGGGACATCCCAAGAAGCACCATATATTTT
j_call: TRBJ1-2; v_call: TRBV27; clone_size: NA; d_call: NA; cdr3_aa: CASSFEGELGNGYTF; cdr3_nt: TGTGCCAGCAGTTTCGAAGGAGAATTAGGAAATGGCTACACCTTC
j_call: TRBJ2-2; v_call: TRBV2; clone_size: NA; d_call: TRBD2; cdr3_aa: CASRVLAGGFTGELFF; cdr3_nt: TGTGCCAGCAGGGTACTAGCGGGGGGTTTCACCGGGGAGCTGTTTTTT
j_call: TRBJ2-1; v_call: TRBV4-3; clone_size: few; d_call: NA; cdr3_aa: CASSQASSNAYNEQFF; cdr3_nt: TGCGCCAGCAGCCAAGCGTCTAGTAACGCCTACAATGAGCAGTTCTTC